Listed below are T cell receptor beta chains from one sample, sequenced in a study of cytomegalovirus exposure and HLA in healthy donors. Produced via immunoSEQ multiplex PCR; TCRdb's table is partial and in-frame only. The table shows 160,000 or so clones, with around 90% occurring only once. Input material: PBMCs. The origin of the receptors is a woman aged 30 to 39 in good health and CMV-seronegative. The CDR3 runs from the conserved cysteine through the conserved F or W.

V | CDR3
TRBV2 | CASTKGQRDTPTDTQYF
TRBV19 | CASSQQETQYF
TRBV4-3 | CASSQDLPYEQYF
TRBV7-9 | CASSLQGEQFF
TRBV9 | CASSVGTSGGQETQYF
TRBV2 | CASSAYGGRAGNEQFF
TRBV11-2 | CASSLGGLAVETQYF
TRBV4-3 | CASTETSGGPRTYNEQFF
TRBV19 | CASSIVSGRETQYF
TRBV9 | CASSPELQLSGANVLTF
TRBV5-1 | CASSTLGGYPKRGSYEQYF
TRBV7-9 | CASSSSGGPSPYEQYF
TRBV6-1 | CASSDRASGRTYEQYF
TRBV5-4 | CASSSSGGGPPGELFF
TRBV19 | CASASLAGGGSYNEQFF
TRBV6-6 | CASSPTRLAGYEQYF
TRBV5-1 | CASSLGTSAKNTDTQYF
TRBV27 | CASIPPGLGDTQYF
TRBV27 | CASSRQANQPQHF
TRBV7-9 | CASTTRAGPSSEQYF
TRBV7-2 | CASSFSPPLYGYTF
TRBV6-5 | CASSYGRENTEAFF
TRBV7-2 | CASSPRHQLAGGRETQYF
TRBV5-1 | CASSQGWGEAFF
TRBV7-2 | CASSLVRSNSPLHF
TRBV7-2 | CASSLTLGLAGGEQYF
TRBV4-1 | CASSQPGTGGGHGYTF
TRBV6-5 | CASSYSTGYEQYF
TRBV6-5 | CASSPTRTGDSPLHF
TRBV5-1 | CASSSVGGDTEAFF